The 30 T cell receptor beta chains below come from one sample, sequenced in a study. Cells sorted as Tregs were CD4+, CD25+ and CD127-/low. TCRdb used MiXCR to reprocess the 5' RACE reads, holding one entry per CDR3 protein. The repertoire holds under 11,000 distinct CDR3 sequences, with around a quarter as singletons. Sequenced input: Tregs sorted from a lymph node. The origin of the receptors is a female donor with breast cancer.

Points on this clonotype: A much larger clone differs by one base, so this may be a read error. V usage is TRBV2 and J usage is TRBJ2-1; D could derive from TRBD1 or TRBD2 (6 bases each). Germline V CDR1 and CDR2: SNHLY, FYNNEI. V lost 6 bases, J lost 9 bases, and 24 bases lay in between. The CDR3 covers 16 residues. The CDR3 protein is CASRTEGDGRGGEQFF. The CDR3 DNA follows: TGTGCCAGCAGGACCGAGGGTGACGGGAGAGGGGGTGAGCAGTTCTTC.

Ten or more counts support this clonotype. V and J are TRBV12-3 or TRBV12-4 and TRBJ2-1; the D gene is possibly TRBD2 (5 bases). The CDR3 has 12 amino acids. V was trimmed by 2 bases and J by 14 bases, leaving 13 bases between them. The CDR3 DNA sequence: TGTGCCAGCAGTTTAAGCGGCGCGAGGAAGTTCTTC. The encoded protein is CASSLSGARKFF.

V gene TRBV19 combines with J gene TRBJ1-5, with D possibly TRBD1 on 5 matching bases. V was clipped by 1 base and J by 7 bases, with 5 bases between them. The CDR3 length is 12 residues. From germline, CDR1 is LNHDA and CDR2 SQIVND (reference sequence). Here the CDR3 DNA reads TGTGCCAGTAGTATAGCAGGGCAGCCCCAGCATTTT. Protein: CASSIAGQPQHF.

This clonotype is termed medium-sized (0.01 to 0.1%). V is TRBV6-5 and J is TRBJ1-4, with a tentative D call TRBD1 (6 bases). The V end was cut by 5 bases, the J end by 8 bases, with 15 bases between. Germline CDR1 and CDR2: MNHEY and SVGAGI. This CDR3 comprises 14 residues. This CDR3 is CASSPGTSREKLFF. The CDR3, as DNA: TGTGCCAGCAGTCCAGGGACATCTAGAGAAAAACTGTTTTTT.

This clonotype was found a few times. The chain is built from TRBV5-1 and TRBJ1-2; a weak D match, TRBD1 (5 bases). CDR3 length equals 14 residues. The ends were cut back, 0 bases at V and 6 bases at J, with 12 bases in the middle. The germline gives CDR1 SGHRS, CDR2 YFSETQ. The chain's CDR3 is CASSLETARDGYTF. The CDR3 DNA follows: TGCGCCAGCAGCTTGGAAACAGCCAGGGATGGCTACACCTTC.

By share, this clonotype counts as medium-sized. J is TRBJ1-2 and V is TRBV4-1; D is possibly TRBD1 (6 bases). The CDR3 contains 18 residues. Trimming stripped 0 bases from V and 1 base from J, with 18 bases between. Germline V lookup: CDR1 MGHRA, CDR2 YSYEKL. The CDR3 coding sequence is TGCGCCAGCAGCCAAGATGCCGCGGGCGGCAGGGGTAACTATGGCTACACCTTC. As protein: CASSQDAAGGRGNYGYTF.

Regarding this clonotype: One base away lies a much larger clone, so this may be a sequencing read error. Lacking the conserved final phenylalanine or tryptophan, this CDR3 likely reflects a read error. The chain has TRBV24-1 and TRBJ2-1, with TRBD1 matching over 9 bases. J gave up 7 bases and V 8 bases, and 11 bases lay outside the gene matches. Germline V gene sequence: CDR1 KGHDR, CDR2 SFDVKD. The CDR3 runs 15 residues. In DNA form, the CDR3 reads TGTGCCACCACGCCGGGGACAGGGACAGAGAATGAGCAGTTCCTC. The encoded protein is CATTPGTGTENEQFL.

This clonotype was detected many times. V is TRBV7-2 and J is TRBJ2-1; TRBD2 matches 8 bases. Looked up from germline, CDR1 is SGHTA and CDR2 is FQGNSA. V shed 4 bases, J shed 2 bases, and the junction held 4 bases outside the gene matches. The CDR3 totals 15 residues. Here the CDR3 reads CASSSNSGTYNEQFF. The CDR3 DNA sequence: TGTGCCAGCAGCTCCAATAGCGGGACCTACAATGAGCAGTTCTTC.

This clonotype rates as medium-sized. The rearrangement links TRBV4-1 to TRBJ2-3; D might be TRBD1 (7 bases). V lost 6 bases and J lost 2, with 12 bases in between. Germline V gene data show CDR1 as MGHRA and CDR2 as YSYEKL. The CDR3 is 14 amino acids. The DNA for the CDR3 is TGCGCCAGCAGGCGGGGACAGAACACAGATACGCAGTATTTT. Encoded protein: CASRRGQNTDTQYF.

This clonotype rates as medium-sized. The V gene is TRBV20-1, the J gene TRBJ2-1; 8 positions agree with TRBD2. V was pared by 3 bases and J by 4 bases, with 2 bases of the junction left unmatched. The germline CDR1 and CDR2 sequences are DFQATT and SNEGSKA (reference sequence). The CDR3 loop spans 13 amino acids. DNA of the CDR3: TGCAGTGCTAGCGGGAGGGAATACAATGAGCAGTTCTTC. It yields the protein CSASGREYNEQFF.

This clonotype has a count of ten or more. The chain joins TRBV5-6 to TRBJ1-2, with D unresolved. The CDR3 is 15 amino acids. Deletions cut 4 bases from V and 4 bases from J, with 17 bases between. Germline lookup yields CDR1 SGHDT and CDR2 YYEEEE. The CDR3 loop reads CASSPSGYPLYGYTF. CDR3 nucleotides: TGTGCCAGCAGCCCGAGTGGGTATCCCCTCTATGGCTACACCTTC.

Ten or more counts support this clonotype. The V gene is TRBV28, the J gene TRBJ1-2; D call uncertain. CDR1 and CDR2 (germline): MDHEN, SYDVKM. The ends were cut back, 7 bases at V and 2 bases at J, with 11 bases in the middle. The CDR3 runs to 13 residues. In DNA, the CDR3 is TGTGCCAGCACCTGGATGAGAAACTATGGCTACACCTTC. This translates into CASTWMRNYGYTF.

This clonotype was seen repeatedly, ten times or more. The CDR3 DNA is TGCGCCAGCAGCTTGAGGTCGGGTTTACAAGAGACCCAGTACTTC. It translates to CASSLRSGLQETQYF. This chain connects TRBV5-1 to TRBJ2-5; no firm D call. This CDR3 has 15 residues. Germline V gives CDR1 SGHRS, CDR2 YFSETQ. V was shortened by 1 base and J by 2 bases, with 12 bases between the two germline ends.

By sample fraction, this clonotype is medium-sized. The chain is built from TRBV5-1 and TRBJ2-1; 12 bases agree with TRBD2. Germline values: CDR1 SGHRS, CDR2 YFSETQ. J lost 3 bases, V lost 4 bases, and 17 bases had no gene match. This CDR3 is built from 20 residues. The CDR3 coding sequence is TGCGCCAGCAGCCCAGCCGGACTAGCGGGATTTCTTGGCGGCTACAATGAGCAGTTCTTC. This codes for CASSPAGLAGFLGGYNEQFF.

This clonotype is large within its sample. The gene calls are TRBV5-1 and TRBJ2-7; tentatively, D is TRBD1 (5 bases). Trimming took 0 bases from V and 6 from J, leaving 10 bases between them. Germline V gene sequence: CDR1 SGHRS, CDR2 YFSETQ. The CDR3 runs 13 residues. The CDR3 DNA is TGCGCCAGCAGCTTGGACAGGTATGGCGAGCAGTACTTC. The encoded protein is CASSLDRYGEQYF. Looking up the rest from reference TRBV5-1 and TRBJ2-7 gives the full variable domain: KAGVTQTPRYLIKTRGQQVTLSCSPISGHRSVSWYQQTPGQGLQFLFEYFSETQRNKGNFPGRFSGRQFSNSRSEMNVSTLELGDSALYLCASSLDRYGEQYFGPGTRLTVT.

By share of the sample, this clonotype is medium-sized. This chain joins TRBV9 and TRBJ2-7, with D hard to call. From germline, CDR1 is SGDLS and CDR2 YYNGEE. The CDR3 spans 13 residues. V shed 0 bases and J shed 1 base, with 5 bases lying between them. CDR3 region: CASSVDESYEQYF. The DNA for the CDR3 is TGTGCCAGCAGCGTAGATGAATCCTACGAGCAGTACTTC.

The chain employs TRBV4-2 and TRBJ2-7; TRBD1 is a possible D gene (6 bases). The CDR3 runs 19 residues. The germline gives CDR1 LGHNA, CDR2 YNFKEQ. The V end was cut by 0 bases, the J end by 1 base, with 22 bases between. CDR3 DNA: TGTGCCAGCAGCCAAGATTCGGGCCTTGGGGGCAGGTTGTCCTACGAGCAGTACTTC. Translated, it gives CASSQDSGLGGRLSYEQYF.

The J gene is TRBJ2-2, the V gene TRBV4-1, with D hard to call. Germline V gives CDR1 MGHRA, CDR2 YSYEKL. Trimming stripped 2 bases from V and 5 bases from J, with 3 bases between. This CDR3 spans 12 amino acids. CDR3 in amino acids: CASSQLTGELFF. The CDR3, as DNA: TGCGCCAGCAGCCAACTTACCGGGGAGCTGTTTTTT.

There are a few counts of this clonotype. This chain links TRBV5-1 with TRBJ2-1; TRBD2 agrees at 9 bases. This CDR3 is 16 amino acids long. V trimming: 5 bases; J trimming: 5 bases; junction bases outside the gene matches: 11. The V gene's germline CDR1 is SGHRS and CDR2 YFSETQ. CDR3 amino acids: CASRLPGLARNNEQFF. The CDR3, as DNA: TGCGCCAGCAGACTTCCGGGACTAGCTCGCAACAATGAGCAGTTCTTC.

The chain couples TRBV2 to TRBJ2-1, with D uncertain. Trimming removed 6 bases at V and 2 bases at J, with 14 bases between. Germline V gene data show CDR1 as SNHLY and CDR2 as FYNNEI. This CDR3 is built from 15 residues. For the CDR3, the DNA is TGTGCCAGCAGGGTGACTGATAGCCCCTACAATGAGCAGTTCTTC. Its translation: CASRVTDSPYNEQFF.

Ten or more counts support this clonotype. V gene TRBV9 combines with J gene TRBJ2-1; 13 positions match TRBD2. The CDR3 has 15 residues. After removal of 6 bases from V and 3 bases from J, the junction contained 3 bases not matched to a gene. Germline CDR1 SGDLS, CDR2 YYNGEE. The CDR3 region is CASTGTSGNYNEQFF. The DNA for the CDR3 is TGTGCCAGCACCGGGACTAGCGGGAACTACAATGAGCAGTTCTTC.

Of note for this clonotype: This sequence may be a read error, since a much larger clone differs from it by one base. The chain has TRBV27 and TRBJ2-7, with D perhaps matching TRBD2 (5 bases). Trimming took off 5 bases at V and 7 bases at J, with 15 bases between the two ends. The CDR3 loop spans 13 amino acids. Germline V gene lookup returns CDR1 MNHEY and CDR2 SMNVEV (reference sequence). The CDR3 sequence is CASSGPWTREQYF. CDR3 nucleotides: TGTGCCAGCAGTGGGCCATGGACTCGGGAGCAGTACTTC.

This clonotype has ten or more counts. The chain recombines TRBV27 with TRBJ1-1; perhaps TRBD1 as D (5 bases). The CDR3 totals 15 residues. Germline CDR1 MNHEY, CDR2 SMNVEV (reference sequence). With 0 bases removed from V and 4 bases from J, the gap between germline ends came to 12 bases. The CDR3 sequence: CASSLSVQGSTEAFF. CDR3 bases: TGTGCCAGCAGTTTATCGGTGCAGGGAAGCACTGAAGCTTTCTTT.

Ten or more counts support this clonotype. This chain joins TRBV9 and TRBJ2-5, with D maybe TRBD2 (5 bases). Germline V gene sequence: CDR1 SGDLS, CDR2 YYNGEE. The CDR3 runs to 15 residues. Between the trimmed V and J ends, which lost 0 bases and 1 base, there was a span of 10 bases. The CDR3 is CASSVGSGSQETQYF. CDR3 sequence (DNA): TGTGCCAGCAGCGTAGGGTCTGGGAGCCAAGAGACCCAGTACTTC.

This clonotype is categorized as medium-sized. The V and J genes are TRBV11-2 and TRBJ1-6; D gene ambiguous. CDR3 size: 14 residues. V lost 4 bases to trimming and J lost 6 bases, with 10 bases between them. CDR1 and CDR2 from the germline V gene are SGHAT and FQNNGV. This chain's CDR3 is CASSSDDANSPLHF. In nucleotides, the CDR3 is TGTGCCAGCAGCTCAGACGACGCTAATTCACCCCTCCACTTT.

This clonotype is classed as medium-sized (0.01 to 0.1%). This chain joins TRBV5-1 and TRBJ2-7; 9 bases agree with TRBD2. V was pared by 0 bases and J by 2 bases, with 6 bases of the junction left unmatched. This CDR3 region has 16 residues. Germline V gene lookup returns CDR1 SGHRS and CDR2 YFSETQ. The CDR3 region has the DNA TGCGCCAGCAGCTTGGGTAGCGGGAGATTGACCTACGAGCAGTACTTC. This sequence encodes CASSLGSGRLTYEQYF.

The rearrangement joins TRBV20-1 to TRBJ1-2, with D unclear. V gave up 2 bases and J gave up 7 bases, with 29 bases separating them. The CDR3 runs 18 residues. Germline lookup yields CDR1 DFQATT and CDR2 SNEGSKA (reference sequence). The chain's CDR3 is CSARSTDGEGSPMGGYTF. CDR3 in DNA: TGCAGTGCTAGATCTACGGACGGCGAAGGGAGCCCTATGGGTGGCTACACCTTC.

This chain connects TRBV5-1 to TRBJ2-7; TRBD2 aligns across 7 bases. Germline CDR1 is SGHRS and CDR2 is YFSETQ. CDR3 length: 15 residues. Trimming cost V 2 bases and J 1 base; bases outside gene matches: 6. CDR3 residues: CASSFRTSGSYEQYF. CDR3 DNA sequence: TGCGCCAGCAGCTTTCGGACTAGTGGATCCTACGAGCAGTACTTC. The full variable domain, in which reference TRBV5-1 and TRBJ2-7 provide the parts outside the CDR3, is KAGVTQTPRYLIKTRGQQVTLSCSPISGHRSVSWYQQTPGQGLQFLFEYFSETQRNKGNFPGRFSGRQFSNSRSEMNVSTLELGDSALYLCASSFRTSGSYEQYFGPGTRLTVT.

With respect to this clonotype: Just one base apart from a much larger clone, this may be a read error. This CDR3 is CASSEAPSAYNEQFF. CDR3 in DNA: TGTGCCAGCAGCGAAGCGCCGAGCGCCTACAATGAGCAGTTCTTC. The rearrangement uses TRBV9 and TRBJ2-1; D is undetermined. Trimming shortened V by 3 bases and J by 2 bases, and 12 bases separated the two germline ends. Germline V gene sequence: CDR1 SGDLS, CDR2 YYNGEE. The length of the CDR3 is 15 residues.

This clonotype was recorded at least ten times. The CDR3, as DNA: TGTGCCAGCAGCCCACGGACCGCAAGCAATGAGCAGTTCTTC. Translated, it gives CASSPRTASNEQFF. The chain joins TRBV9 to TRBJ2-1; no clear D. V gave up 4 bases and J gave up 6 bases, with 14 bases separating them. Germline lookup yields CDR1 SGDLS and CDR2 YYNGEE. The CDR3 extends over 14 amino acids.